This TCR beta chain was documented in a study of cytomegalovirus exposure and HLA in healthy donors (dated by TCRdb to the late 2010s). The study in broad terms: An earlier analysis of 587 of the donors reported about 280 Gb of sequence data and some 110 million unique TCR beta sequences obtained from about 200 million T cells. About 300 gigabases of sequencing data and around 85 million unique TCR sequences made up an early release that covered several hundred HLA-typed donors. Of the roughly 400 genotyped donors, roughly 85% fell in the genetic ancestry cluster associated with self-reported Caucasian donors. The aim of the study was to test whether cataloging public T cell receptors could identify signatures of past pathogen exposure. The study profiled the T cell repertoires of approximately 700 subjects by immunosequencing and related them to cytomegalovirus serostatus. In addition to the first cohort of hundreds of subjects, a separate validation cohort of approximately 120 different subjects was used. High-throughput TCR immunosequencing, statistical association of individual TCRs with disease status, and machine learning were combined to predict cytomegalovirus infection status. A later analysis re-examined previously published TCR beta repertoires from more than 650 donors and added high-resolution HLA genotyping to investigate patterns of TCR occurrence. In the later analysis, no new phenotypic data were used to find candidate immune exposures; instead, reliance was placed on TCR beta sequences and their occurrence across donors. An earlier analysis of approximately 500 of the donors applied high-throughput TCR beta sequencing to assess whether each TCR beta V gene segment acted as functional or pseudogenic. Donor age, sex, ethnicity and CMV serostatus were collected together with the repertoire data. In a later genetic analysis, genome-wide SNP genotypes for about three fifths of the roughly 670 donors were used, and that subset was treated as a discovery cohort. All discovery cohort repertoires had been generated on a single sequencing platform. Both class I and class II loci were covered by HLA typing, at four-digit resolution. The number of donors typed differed by locus, with roughly 620-630 for A, B, C, DRB1 and DQB1, 522 for DQA1, approximately 580 for DPA1, and roughly 450 for DPB1. Because of strong linkage in the cohort, 4 to 6 DR-DQ haplotypes were treated as single units for association and clustering. Among some 400 genotyped donors of the cohort, an average of roughly 230,000 unique TCR beta nucleotide sequences was sequenced per donor, of which roughly 18% were non-productive. Beyond this particular receptor, the publication reports: While some public TCRs were present in many individuals, most TCR sequences turned up only very rarely across donors. Broadly in line with IMGT annotations, most TCR beta V segments showed up in productive rearrangements about 87% or about 30% of the time in an earlier analysis of several hundred of the donors. Because counts were too low, some 17 rarely observed V segments, including chromosome 9 orphons, were left out of the earlier analysis of 587 of the donors. The authors suggested that the approach could potentially be extended to other disease states and immunological phenotypes. A later analysis reported that several top co-occurrence clusters appeared linked to parvovirus B19, influenza, CMV and Epstein-Barr virus. The study gave a list of 150 to 200 TCR beta chains associated with cytomegalovirus. Only TCR beta chains were sequenced in this cohort, and the absence of alpha or paired-chain data limited detectable features. V-gene and J-gene trimming of TCR beta chains was associated with a missense DCLRE1C variant in a later genetic analysis, and the association was replicated in an independent cohort. The only immune exposure information available for the cohort was CMV serostatus. Correlated functional status among segregating V segments might reflect linkage disequilibrium, but an unknown experimental factor could not be ruled out. A later analysis associated 16,951 TCR beta sequences with specific HLA alleles at a false discovery rate of 0.05. The presence/absence analyses assumed that sequencing depth was roughly uniform across donors, and that assumption may not be true. In vitro tests confirmed that a few of the cytomegalovirus-associated TCR beta chains recognize cytomegalovirus antigens. A cluster of highly shared sequence variants was judged likely to be a technical artifact of the sequencing pipeline. A later genetic analysis reported fewer N-insertions in productive TCRs among donors in an Asian-associated ancestry cluster than the roughly 700-donor mean. In a later analysis, HLA-associated TCR beta chains were found to be more clonally expanded and to have lower generation probabilities than equally common non-associated chains. Cytomegalovirus status was reported to be diagnosed by the classifier with high specificity and sensitivity in both the original and validation cohorts. In a later analysis, the rate of TCR association differed among HLA loci, with DRB1 alleles having the most associated TCRs and HLA-C alleles having the fewest. Some IMGT-functional V segments, including TRBV6-2 and TRBV6-3, could not be distinguished by the 87-base-pair reads and were therefore excluded. When HLA alleles, especially DR and DQ, strongly co-occurred, attributing TCR associations to individual alleles was difficult. Because HLA typing was missing for some donors at each locus, association tests included only the typed subset. Most CMV-associated TCR beta chains appeared to be HLA-restricted in a later analysis, and the HLA associations seemed to be driven largely by CMV exposure. A further reported finding was that TCR beta sequences accurately predicted the HLA-A and HLA-B alleles for most subjects in the first cohort.

In total, roughly 710 healthy bone marrow donors made up the cohort. All cohort members were sampled while nominally healthy, although unrecorded immune exposures were likely present. The donor was CMV seronegative and belonged to the group of 350 or so seronegative cohort members. A peripheral blood sample was collected from each donor, and TCR beta sequencing was performed on peripheral blood mononuclear cells. Genomic DNA was extracted from the blood cell samples with the Qiagen DNeasy Blood Extraction Kit. Regarding this clone: The specificity of this receptor is unknown. Nothing much larger sits one base from this clone, and base qualities are not available.

Library prep was done by the immunoSEQ multiplex PCR assay. For the multiplex PCR, a mixture combining 60 forward primers for TCR Vbeta segments and 13 reverse primers for TCR Jbeta segments was used. Amplification of the CDR3 region of rearranged TCR beta genes was performed with a multiplex PCR assay on genomic DNA. Amplified TCR beta libraries were sequenced as 87-base-pair reads on the Illumina HiSeq System. As for how the authors treated the data: In a later analysis, roughly 80 million unique TCR beta chains were counted across the 690 or so repertoires, and around 10 million of these chains were shared by at least two donors. To remove PCR and sequencing errors, raw reads were error-corrected and collapsed into unique sequences using a nearest-neighbor algorithm that merged closely related sequences. CDR3 sequences were aligned to IMGT reference sequences to assign V, D and J gene segments. For a sequence to be retained, at least a six-nucleotide match to both a V gene segment and a J gene segment was required. Rearrangements were classified as productive when the CDR3 lacked stop codons and remained in frame with V and J, and all other rearrangements were classified as non-productive. Following IMGT convention, CDR3 was defined as the stretch from the second conserved V-encoded cysteine up to the conserved J-encoded phenylalanine. Sequences without an unambiguous match to a single V gene segment were excluded from the earlier analysis of 450 to 650 of the donors. An earlier analysis of fewer than 650 of the donors classified V segments as functional when productive rearrangements were above 56.7% and as segregating when the standard deviation between donors was above 5%. A statistical classification framework was built to diagnose cytomegalovirus status from the catalog of TCR beta chain sequences. In a later analysis, V and J genes were assigned by comparing TCR nucleotide sequences against IMGT/GENE-DB human TR gene sequences. The TCRdist pipeline was used in a later analysis to assign CDR3 sequences and most-parsimonious VDJ recombination scenarios. In a later analysis, each TCR beta chain was defined by its CDR3 amino acid sequence together with its V-gene family, and reads without a unique V-gene family were excluded. To address suspected cross-contamination and a sequencing artifact, a later analysis removed around 600 highly shared, low-generation-probability nucleotide sequences. In a later analysis, a clonal expansion index for each public chain was calculated from normalized within-repertoire ranks of inferred template counts. In a later analysis, generation probabilities were computed with a VDJ recombination model fitted to out-of-frame rearrangements, and the resulting probabilities were checked against IGoR. A later analysis scored TCR-TCR, TCR-HLA and TCR-CMV co-occurrence with hypergeometric tests, applying a repertoire-size bias correction to TCR pairs. False discovery rates were estimated in a later analysis by permuting HLA or CMV assignments 20 times. In a later analysis, co-occurring TCRs were grouped with DBSCAN, and TCRdist sequence similarity was added when clustering was performed within HLA-allele-positive subsets. Co-occurrence clustering excluded repertoires with fewer than 30,000 or more than 120,000 public chains, plus five with anomalous nucleotide sharing. TCRdb obtained this table from immuneACCESS and retained in-frame rearrangements with V and J assigned. These tables miss some clones; where compared with another copy, unresolved V genes account for less than half of the shortfall, and the remainder is unexplained. The V and J calls and clone size come from that table; D and trimming were worked out from the DNA. The sample table records 250,000 to 350,000 clones; 80% of these occur just once. Clones ranked in the top ten supply approximately 0.3% of the sample.

After removal of 1 base from V and 1 base from J, the junction retains 6 bases not matched to a gene. CDR1 and CDR2 are read off the germline V gene as SQVTM and ANQGSEA. From cysteine to phenylalanine, the CDR3 is 15 amino acids long. Only the CDR3 portion is preserved as DNA: 45 bases, with reading frame beginning at the first base. The receptor chain draws on TRBV29-1 and TRBJ2-5, with TRBD1 matching 7 junction bases. The receptor was isolated from a girl between 2 and 10 years old in good health and CMV-seronegative. What was sequenced was PBMCs. In nucleotide form, the sequence is TGCAGCGTTGAAGGGCGCCGGGACAGCCAAGAGACCCAGTACTTC. The resulting protein is CSVEGRRDSQETQYF.